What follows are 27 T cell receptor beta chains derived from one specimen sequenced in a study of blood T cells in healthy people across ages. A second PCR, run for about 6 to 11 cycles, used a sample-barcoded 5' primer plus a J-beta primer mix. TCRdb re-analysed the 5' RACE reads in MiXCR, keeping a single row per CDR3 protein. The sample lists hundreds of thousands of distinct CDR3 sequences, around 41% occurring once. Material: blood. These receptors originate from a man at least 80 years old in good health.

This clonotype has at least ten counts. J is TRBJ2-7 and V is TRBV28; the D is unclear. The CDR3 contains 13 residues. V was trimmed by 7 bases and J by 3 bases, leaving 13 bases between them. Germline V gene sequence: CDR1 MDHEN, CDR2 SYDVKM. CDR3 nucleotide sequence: TGTGCCAGCAAAGCCGCCATCCACTACGAGCAGTACTTC. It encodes CASKAAIHYEQYF.

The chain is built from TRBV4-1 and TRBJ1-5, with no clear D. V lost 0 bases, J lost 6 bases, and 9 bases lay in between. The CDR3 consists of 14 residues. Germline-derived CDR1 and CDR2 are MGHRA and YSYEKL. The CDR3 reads CASSQDPGFQPQHF. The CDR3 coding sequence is TGCGCCAGCAGCCAAGATCCGGGATTTCAGCCCCAGCATTTT.

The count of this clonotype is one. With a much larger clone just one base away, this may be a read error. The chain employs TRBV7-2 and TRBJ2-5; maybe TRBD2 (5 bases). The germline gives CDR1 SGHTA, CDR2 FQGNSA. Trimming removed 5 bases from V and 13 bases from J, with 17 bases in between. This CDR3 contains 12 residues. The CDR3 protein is CASSHGVPLLYF. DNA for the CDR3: TGTGCCAGCAGCCACGGGGTCCCACTGCTGTACTTC.

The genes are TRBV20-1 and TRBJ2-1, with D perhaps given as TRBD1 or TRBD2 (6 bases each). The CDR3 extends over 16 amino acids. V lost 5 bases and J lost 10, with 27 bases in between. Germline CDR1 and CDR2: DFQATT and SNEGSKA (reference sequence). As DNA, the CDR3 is TGCAGTGCTCCGAACTCCCGGGGGCTAGCGAACCCAGAGCAGTTCTTC. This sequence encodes CSAPNSRGLANPEQFF.

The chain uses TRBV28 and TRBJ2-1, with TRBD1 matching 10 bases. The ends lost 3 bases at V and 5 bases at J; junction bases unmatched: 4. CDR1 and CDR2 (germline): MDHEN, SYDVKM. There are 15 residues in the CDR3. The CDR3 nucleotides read TGTGCCAGCAGTTTGACAGGGGGCTTCCACAATGAGCAGTTCTTC. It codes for CASSLTGGFHNEQFF.

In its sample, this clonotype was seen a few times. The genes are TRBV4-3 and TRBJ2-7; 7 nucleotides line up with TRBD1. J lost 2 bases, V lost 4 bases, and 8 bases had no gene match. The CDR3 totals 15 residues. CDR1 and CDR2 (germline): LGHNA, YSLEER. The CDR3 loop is CASSLYRDRTYEQYF. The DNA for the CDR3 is TGCGCCAGCAGCCTCTATCGGGACAGAACCTACGAGCAGTACTTC.

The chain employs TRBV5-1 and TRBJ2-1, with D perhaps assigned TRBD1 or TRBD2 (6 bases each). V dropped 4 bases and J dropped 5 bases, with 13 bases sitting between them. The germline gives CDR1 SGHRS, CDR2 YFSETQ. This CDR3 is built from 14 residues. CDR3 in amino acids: CASSVSGGHNEQFF. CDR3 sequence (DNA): TGCGCCAGCAGCGTATCCGGGGGCCACAATGAGCAGTTCTTC.

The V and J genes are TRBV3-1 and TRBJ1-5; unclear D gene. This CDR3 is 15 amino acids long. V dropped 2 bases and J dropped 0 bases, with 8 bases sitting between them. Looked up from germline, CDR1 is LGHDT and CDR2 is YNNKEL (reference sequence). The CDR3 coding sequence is TGTGCCAGCAGCCAATCACCCGATAGCAATCAGCCCCAGCATTTT. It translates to CASSQSPDSNQPQHF.

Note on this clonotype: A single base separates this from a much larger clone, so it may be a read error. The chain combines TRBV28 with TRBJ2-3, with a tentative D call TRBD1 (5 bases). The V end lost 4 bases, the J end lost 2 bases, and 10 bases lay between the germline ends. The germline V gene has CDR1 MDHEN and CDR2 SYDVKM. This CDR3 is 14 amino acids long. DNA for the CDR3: TGTGCCAGCAGTTCACAGGTTAACACAGATACGCAGTATTTT. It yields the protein CASSSQVNTDTQYF.

As DNA, the CDR3 is TGTGCCAGCACCCGACTAGCGGGAGTTGACGAGCAGTACTTC. The encoded protein is CASTRLAGVDEQYF. The rearrangement joins TRBV6-6 to TRBJ2-1; 12 bases are shared with TRBD2. Matching the DNA end better, TRBJ2-7 makes the J call doubtful. Germline assignment: CDR1 MNHNY and CDR2 SVGAGI (reference sequence). The CDR3 covers 14 residues.

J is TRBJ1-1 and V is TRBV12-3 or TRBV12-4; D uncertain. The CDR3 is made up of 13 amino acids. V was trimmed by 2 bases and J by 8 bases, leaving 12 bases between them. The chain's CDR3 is CASSLMLGAEAFF. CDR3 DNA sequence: TGTGCCAGCAGTTTAATGTTGGGAGCCGAAGCTTTCTTT.

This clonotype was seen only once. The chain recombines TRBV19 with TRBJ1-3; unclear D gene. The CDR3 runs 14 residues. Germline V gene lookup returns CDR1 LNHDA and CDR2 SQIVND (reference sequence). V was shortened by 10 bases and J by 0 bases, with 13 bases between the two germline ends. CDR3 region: CATDDKSSGNTIYF. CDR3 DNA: TGTGCCACCGACGACAAGAGCTCTGGAAACACCATATATTTT. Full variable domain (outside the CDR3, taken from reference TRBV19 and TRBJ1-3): DGGITQSPKYLFRKEGQNVTLSCEQNLNHDAMYWYRQDPGQGLRLIYYSQIVNDFQKGDIAEGYSVSREKKESFPLTVTSAQKNPTAFYLCATDDKSSGNTIYFGEGSWLTVV.

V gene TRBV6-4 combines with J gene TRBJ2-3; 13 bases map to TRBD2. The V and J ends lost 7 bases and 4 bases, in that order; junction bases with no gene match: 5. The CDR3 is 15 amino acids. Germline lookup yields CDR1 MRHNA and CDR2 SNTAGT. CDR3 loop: CASKRTSGSSDTQYF. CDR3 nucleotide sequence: TGTGCCAGCAAAAGGACTAGCGGGAGCTCAGATACGCAGTATTTT.

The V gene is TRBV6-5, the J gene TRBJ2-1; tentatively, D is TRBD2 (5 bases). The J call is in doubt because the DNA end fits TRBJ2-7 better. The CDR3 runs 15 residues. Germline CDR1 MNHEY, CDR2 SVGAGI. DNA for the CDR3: TGTGCCAGCAGTTCACCTGAGGGCTCCTACAATGAGCAGTACTTC. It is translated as CASSSPEGSYNEQYF.

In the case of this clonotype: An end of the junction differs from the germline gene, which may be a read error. The CDR3 loop reads CASSLIPGGPSHEQYF. CDR3 DNA: TGTGCCAGCAGTTTAATACCCGGGGGTCCCTCCCACGAGCAGTACTTC. J is TRBJ2-4 and V is TRBV27; D is perhaps TRBD2 (6 bases). The DNA matches TRBJ2-7 better at its end, which makes the J call doubtful. CDR3 length equals 16 residues. CDR1 and CDR2 (germline): MNHEY, SMNVEV (reference sequence).

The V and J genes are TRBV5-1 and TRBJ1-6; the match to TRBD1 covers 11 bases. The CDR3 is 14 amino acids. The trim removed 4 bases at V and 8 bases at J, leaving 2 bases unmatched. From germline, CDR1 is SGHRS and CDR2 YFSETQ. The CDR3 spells CASSVGQGDSPLHF. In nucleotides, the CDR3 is TGCGCCAGCAGCGTGGGACAGGGGGATTCACCCCTCCACTTT. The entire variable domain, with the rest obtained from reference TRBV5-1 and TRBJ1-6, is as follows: KAGVTQTPRYLIKTRGQQVTLSCSPISGHRSVSWYQQTPGQGLQFLFEYFSETQRNKGNFPGRFSGRQFSNSRSEMNVSTLELGDSALYLCASSVGQGDSPLHFGNGTRLTVT.

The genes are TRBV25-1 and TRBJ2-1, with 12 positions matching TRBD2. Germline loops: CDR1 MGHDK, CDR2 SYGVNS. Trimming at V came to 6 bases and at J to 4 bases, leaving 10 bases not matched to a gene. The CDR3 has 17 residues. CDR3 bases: TGTGCCAGCAGGCAAAGGGGGGGACTAGCGGGTTACAATGAGCAGTTCTTC. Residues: CASRQRGGLAGYNEQFF. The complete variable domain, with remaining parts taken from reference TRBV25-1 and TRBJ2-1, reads EADIYQTPRYLVIGTGKKITLECSQTMGHDKMYWYQQDPGMELHLIHYSYGVNSTEKGDLSSESTVSRIRTEHFPLTLESARPSHTSQYLCASRQRGGLAGYNEQFFGPGTRLTVL.

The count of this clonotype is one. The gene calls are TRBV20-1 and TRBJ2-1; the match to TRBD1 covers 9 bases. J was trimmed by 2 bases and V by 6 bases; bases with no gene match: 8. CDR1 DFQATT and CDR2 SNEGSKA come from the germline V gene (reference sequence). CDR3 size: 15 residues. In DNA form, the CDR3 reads TGCAGTGCCACCGGGACAGGGAGCCCCTACAATGAGCAGTTCTTC. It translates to CSATGTGSPYNEQFF.

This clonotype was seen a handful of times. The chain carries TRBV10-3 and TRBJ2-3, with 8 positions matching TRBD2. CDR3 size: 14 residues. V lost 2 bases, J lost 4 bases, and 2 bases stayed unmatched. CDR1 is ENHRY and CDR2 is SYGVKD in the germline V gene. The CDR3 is CAISEGLAPDTQYF. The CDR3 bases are TGTGCCATCAGTGAGGGACTAGCCCCAGATACGCAGTATTTT.

In nucleotides, the CDR3 is TGTGCCAGCAGCACCTCGGACAGGGGTATATACAATGAGCAGTTCTTC. The encoded protein is CASSTSDRGIYNEQFF. This chain connects TRBV7-2 to TRBJ2-1; 9 bases match TRBD1. The germline gives CDR1 SGHTA, CDR2 FQGNSA. V shed 5 bases and J 4 bases; nucleotides not matched to a gene: 9. The CDR3 spans 16 residues.

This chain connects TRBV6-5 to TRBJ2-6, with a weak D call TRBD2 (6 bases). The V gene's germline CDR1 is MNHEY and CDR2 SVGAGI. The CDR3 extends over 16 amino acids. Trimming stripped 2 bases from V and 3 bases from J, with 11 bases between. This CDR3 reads CASSYRGSYGANVLTF. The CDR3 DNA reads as TGTGCCAGCAGTTACCGGGGGTCGTATGGGGCCAACGTCCTGACTTTC.

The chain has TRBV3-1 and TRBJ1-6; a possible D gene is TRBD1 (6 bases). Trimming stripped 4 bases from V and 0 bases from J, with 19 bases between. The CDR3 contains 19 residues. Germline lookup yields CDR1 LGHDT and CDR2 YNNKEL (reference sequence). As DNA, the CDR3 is TGTGCCAGCAGCCCAGGACCAGGGGTCCCAAGCTCCTATAATTCACCCCTCCACTTT. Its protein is CASSPGPGVPSSYNSPLHF. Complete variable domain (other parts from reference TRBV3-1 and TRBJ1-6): DTAVSQTPKYLVTQMGNDKSIKCEQNLGHDTMYWYKQDSKKFLKIMFSYNNKELIINETVPNRFSPKSPDKAHLNLHINSLELGDSAVYFCASSPGPGVPSSYNSPLHFGNGTRLTVT.

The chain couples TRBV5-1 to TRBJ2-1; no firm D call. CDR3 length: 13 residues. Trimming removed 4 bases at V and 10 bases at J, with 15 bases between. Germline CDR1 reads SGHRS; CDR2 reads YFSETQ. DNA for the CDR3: TGCGCCAGCAGCGTGGTGGAGCTGCGCGAGCAGTTCTTC. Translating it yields CASSVVELREQFF.

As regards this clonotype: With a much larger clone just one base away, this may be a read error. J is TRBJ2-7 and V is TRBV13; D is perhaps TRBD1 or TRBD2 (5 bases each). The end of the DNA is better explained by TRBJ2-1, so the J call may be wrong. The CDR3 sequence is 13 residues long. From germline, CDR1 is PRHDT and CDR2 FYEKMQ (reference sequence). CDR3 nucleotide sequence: TGTGCCAGCAGCGGGACGGTTCCCTACGAGCAGTTCTTC. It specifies CASSGTVPYEQFF.

CDR3 sequence reads: CASSFKAGFRTDTQYF. CDR3 nucleotide sequence: TGTGCCAGCAGTTTCAAAGCGGGATTCCGCACAGATACGCAGTATTTT. This chain links TRBV28 with TRBJ2-3; 7 nucleotides line up with TRBD2. The V gene end was trimmed by 3 bases and the J gene end by 1 base; junction bases not matched to a gene: 7. CDR3 length equals 16 residues. The germline V gene has CDR1 MDHEN and CDR2 SYDVKM.

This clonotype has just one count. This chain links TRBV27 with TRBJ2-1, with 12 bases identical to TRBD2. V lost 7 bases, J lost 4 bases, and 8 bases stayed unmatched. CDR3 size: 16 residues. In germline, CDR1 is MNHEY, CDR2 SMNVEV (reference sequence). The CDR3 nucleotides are TGTGCCAGCAATCCTAGCGGGGGGGCGAGATACAATGAGCAGTTCTTC. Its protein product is CASNPSGGARYNEQFF.

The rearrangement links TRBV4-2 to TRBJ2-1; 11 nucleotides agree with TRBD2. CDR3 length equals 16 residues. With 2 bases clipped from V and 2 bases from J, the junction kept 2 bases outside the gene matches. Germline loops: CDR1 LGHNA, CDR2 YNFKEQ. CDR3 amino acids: CASSQTSGRAYNEQFF. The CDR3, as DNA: TGTGCCAGCAGCCAAACTAGCGGGAGAGCCTACAATGAGCAGTTCTTC.